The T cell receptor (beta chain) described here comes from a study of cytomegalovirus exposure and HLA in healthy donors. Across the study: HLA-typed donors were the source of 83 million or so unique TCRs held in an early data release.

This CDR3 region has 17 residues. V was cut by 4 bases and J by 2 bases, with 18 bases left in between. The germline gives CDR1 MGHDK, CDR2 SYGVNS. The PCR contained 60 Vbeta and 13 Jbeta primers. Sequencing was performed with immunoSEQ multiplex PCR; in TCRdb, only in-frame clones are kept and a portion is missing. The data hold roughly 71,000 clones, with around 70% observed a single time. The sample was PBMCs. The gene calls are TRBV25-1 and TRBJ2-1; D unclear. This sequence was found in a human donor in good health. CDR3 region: CASSGNRVPETYNEQFF. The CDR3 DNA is TGTGCCAGCAGTGGCAATCGGGTCCCCGAAACCTACAATGAGCAGTTCTTC.